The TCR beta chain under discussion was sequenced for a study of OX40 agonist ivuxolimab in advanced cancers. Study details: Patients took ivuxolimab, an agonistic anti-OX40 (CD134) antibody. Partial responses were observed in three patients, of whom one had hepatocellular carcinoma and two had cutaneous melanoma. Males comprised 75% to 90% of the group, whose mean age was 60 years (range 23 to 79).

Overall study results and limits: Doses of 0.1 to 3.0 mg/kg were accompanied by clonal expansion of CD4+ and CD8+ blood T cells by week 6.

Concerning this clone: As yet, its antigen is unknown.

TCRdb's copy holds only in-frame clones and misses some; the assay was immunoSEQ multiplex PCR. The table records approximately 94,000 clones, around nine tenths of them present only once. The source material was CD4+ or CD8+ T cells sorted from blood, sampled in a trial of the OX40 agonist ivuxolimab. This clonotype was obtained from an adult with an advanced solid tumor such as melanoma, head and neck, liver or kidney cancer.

Written as DNA, the CDR3 is TGTGCCAGCAAGAGCAACAGGGATAGGTATGGCTACACCTTC. This encodes CASKSNRDRYGYTF. The chain has TRBV11-2 and TRBJ1-2; perhaps TRBD1 as D (6 bases). This CDR3 contains 14 residues. The V gene's germline CDR1 is SGHAT and CDR2 FQNNGV. V lost 7 bases and J lost 5, with 17 bases in between.